This is a list of T cell receptor beta chains from one sample in a study of blood T cell repertoires in COVID-19. Generated by immunoSEQ multiplex PCR, the TCRdb table keeps only in-frame clones and is missing some. The sample lists 200,000 to 250,000 clones, 75% to 85% occurring once. Source material: peripheral blood. Source of these receptors: a woman aged 50 to 60 with acute or convalescent COVID-19. The CDR3 runs from the conserved cysteine through the conserved F or W. Each record gives: D gene, J gene, clone size, V gene, CDR3 protein, CDR3 DNA. A D gene is named only where the DNA matches it firmly. Only part of the rows carry a size: once, few, many, or a class if the clone is expanded.

>NA|TRBJ1-3|NA|TRBV9
CASSARQASGNTIYF
TGTGCCAGCAGCGCTAGACAGGCCTCTGGAAACACCATATATTTT
>NA|TRBJ1-4|NA|TRBV6-1
CASSEALGGDEKLFF
TGTGCCAGCAGTGAAGCGCTTGGAGGGGATGAAAAACTGTTTTTT
>NA|TRBJ1-1|NA|TRBV14
CASSQDMLRVNTEAFF
TGTGCCAGCAGCCAAGATATGCTTCGGGTGAACACTGAAGCTTTCTTT
>NA|TRBJ1-1|NA|TRBV16
CASSQAGWGTEAFF
TGTGCCAGCAGCCAGGCGGGATGGGGCACTGAAGCTTTCTTT
>TRBD2|TRBJ2-3|NA|TRBV2
CATRTSGTADTQYF
TGTGCCACGCGGACTAGCGGGACTGCAGATACGCAGTATTTT
>NA|TRBJ2-3|few|TRBV3-1/TRBV3-2
CASSSTGLRTDTQYF
TGTGCCAGCAGCTCCACCGGACTCCGCACAGATACGCAGTATTTT
>TRBD1|TRBJ1-4|NA|TRBV30
CAWDDRGNEKLFF
TGTGCCTGGGACGACAGGGGCAATGAAAAACTGTTTTTT
>NA|TRBJ1-1|NA|TRBV6-2/TRBV6-3
CASSYSPDYTEAFF
TGTGCCAGCAGTTACTCGCCAGACTACACTGAAGCTTTCTTT
>NA|TRBJ1-2|NA|TRBV3-1/TRBV3-2
CASSQDYRGSYGYTF
TGTGCCAGCAGCCAAGATTACAGAGGGTCCTATGGCTACACCTTC
>TRBD1|TRBJ2-5|once|TRBV28
CASGNRGRETQYF
TGTGCCAGCGGAAACAGGGGCCGAGAGACCCAGTACTTC
>TRBD2|TRBJ2-7|few|TRBV7-8
CASSQKTSGYEQYF
TGTGCCAGCAGCCAAAAGACTAGCGGATACGAGCAGTACTTC
>NA|TRBJ1-2|NA|TRBV28
CASSPNRERSYTF
TGTGCCAGCAGTCCAAACAGGGAGAGGAGCTACACCTTC